This TCR beta chain was identified during a study of Graves' ophthalmopathy and Graves' hyperthyroidism. This clonotype was observed many times. Amplification of the TCR beta CDR3 regions used RNA transcripts (as template). Amplification began with first-round RT-PCR using HTBI primers, then second-round multiplex PCR was performed. TCRdb independently ran MiXCR on the multiplex PCR reads; one entry per CDR3 protein. This table holds around 400,000 distinct CDR3 sequences, about 16% found once. CDR3 length: 14 residues. V was pared by 7 bases and J by 5 bases, with 8 bases of the junction left unmatched. The germline CDR1 and CDR2 sequences are MNHEY and SVGEGT.

The TCR originated in a woman younger than 35 with Graves' ophthalmopathy. What was sequenced was peripheral blood. V is TRBV6-2 or TRBV6-3 and J is TRBJ1-1; TRBD1 agrees at 9 bases. In nucleotides, the CDR3 is TGTGCCAGCACCGTAACAGGGGGCTGGACTGAAGCTTTCTTT. Amino acids: CASTVTGGWTEAFF.